Below, 24 T cell receptor beta chains from the same sample are listed, as sequenced in a study of cytomegalovirus exposure and HLA in healthy donors. The PCR made use of 60 Vbeta and 13 Jbeta primers. Sequencing used immunoSEQ multiplex PCR; TCRdb keeps in-frame clones, though not all of them. The repertoire holds 100,000 or so clones, with about 83% as singletons. Material for sequencing was PBMCs. These TCRs come from a female donor in good health and CMV-seropositive.

V and J are TRBV27 and TRBJ2-7; 8 bases match TRBD1. Germline loops: CDR1 MNHEY, CDR2 SMNVEV (reference sequence). This CDR3 has 14 amino acids. V shed 6 bases, J shed 2 bases, and the junction held 6 bases outside the gene matches. The DNA of the CDR3 is TGTGCCAGCAGCCTACAGGGGGGCCCCTACGAGCAGTACTTC. Translating gives CASSLQGGPYEQYF.

The V and J genes are TRBV18 and TRBJ2-7, with TRBD2 identical over 7 bases. Germline values: CDR1 KGHSH, CDR2 LQKENI. CDR3 size: 12 residues. Trimming took 0 bases from V and 9 from J; bases not matched to a gene: 2. The CDR3 here is CASSPPGEGQYF. Here the CDR3 DNA reads TGTGCCAGCTCACCACCGGGGGAGGGGCAGTACTTC. The full variable domain, completed using reference TRBV18 and TRBJ2-7, is NAGVMQNPRHLVRRRGQEARLRCSPMKGHSHVYWYRQLPEEGLKFMVYLQKENIIDESGMPKERFSAEFPKEGPSILRIQQVVRGDSAAYFCASSPPGEGQYFGPGTRLTVT.

This clone is termed medium-sized. The CDR3 coding sequence is TGTGCCAGCAGTCGGGGGAAGGCGGGGGAGCTGTTTTTT. It codes for CASSRGKAGELFF. This chain joins TRBV7-2 and TRBJ2-2, with TRBD2 as a possible D gene (6 bases). CDR1 is SGHTA, CDR2 FQGNSA, per germline. Trimming took off 6 bases at V and 8 bases at J, with 13 bases between the two ends. The CDR3 extends over 13 amino acids.

This clone occurred a few times. The V and J genes are TRBV2 and TRBJ2-1, with a weak D call TRBD2 (5 bases). The CDR3 spans 11 residues. Germline CDR1 SNHLY, CDR2 FYNNEI. Trimming cost V 5 bases and J 9 bases, with 8 bases left between them. CDR3 sequence (DNA): TGTGCCAGCAGTAAGGGAGTTGAGCAGTTCTTC. This translates into CASSKGVEQFF.

In its sample, this clone was seen once. V usage is TRBV7-6 and J usage is TRBJ2-2; 7 bases line up with TRBD2. There are 16 residues in the CDR3. Trimming took 5 bases from V and 5 from J; bases not matched to a gene: 11. The germline gives CDR1 SGHVS, CDR2 FNYEAQ. For the CDR3, the DNA is TGTGCCAGCAGCGAGCAGGGAGGGTATAGGACCGGGGAGCTGTTTTTT. It is translated as CASSEQGGYRTGELFF. The complete variable domain, with remaining parts taken from reference TRBV7-6 and TRBJ2-2, reads GAGVSQSPRYKVTKRGQDVALRCDPISGHVSLYWYRQALGQGPEFLTYFNYEAQQDKSGLPNDRFSAERPEGSISTLTIQRTEQRDSAMYRCASSEQGGYRTGELFFGEGSRLTVL.

By share, this clone ranks as medium-sized. One junction end does not reproduce the germline sequence, and a read error may be involved. The chain's CDR3 is CASSSGQRQHF. The CDR3 DNA reads as TGTGCCAGCAGCTCTGGACAGCGCCAGCATTTT. V usage is TRBV28 and J usage is TRBJ1-5; possible D gene TRBD1, 6 bases. The germline V gene encodes CDR1 MDHEN and CDR2 SYDVKM. The CDR3 spans 11 residues.

In its sample, this clone was seen once. The chain recombines TRBV7-3 with TRBJ2-1, with D possibly TRBD1 on 6 matching bases. V lost 2 bases to trimming and J lost 0 bases, with 8 bases between them. CDR3 length: 15 residues. Germline values: CDR1 SGHTA, CDR2 FQGTGA. The chain's CDR3 is CASSLRGGSYNEQFF. In nucleotides, the CDR3 is TGTGCCAGCAGCTTACGAGGGGGCTCCTACAATGAGCAGTTCTTC.

This chain uses TRBV19 with TRBJ1-3; the match to TRBD1 covers 10 bases. Per the germline V gene, CDR1 is LNHDA and CDR2 is SQIVND (reference sequence). This CDR3 region has 16 residues. V shed 8 bases, J shed 4 bases, and the junction held 11 bases outside the gene matches. CDR3 sequence (DNA): TGTGCCAGTCACCAATACGACAGGGGGCCCGGAAACACCATATATTTT. Its protein product is CASHQYDRGPGNTIYF.

This chain connects TRBV6-1 to TRBJ2-2; TRBD2 matches at 7 bases. J gave up 6 bases and V 5 bases, and 9 bases lay outside the gene matches. Germline V gene data show CDR1 as MNHNS and CDR2 as SASEGT. There are 15 residues in the CDR3. CDR3 sequence (DNA): TGTGCCAGCAGTTTTAGGGGCGGGAGCTCCGGGGAGCTGTTTTTT. Its translation is CASSFRGGSSGELFF.

The genes are TRBV10-2 and TRBJ1-1; D might be TRBD1 (5 bases). The V end was cut by 8 bases, the J end by 4 bases, with 20 bases between. Per germline, CDR1 WSHSY and CDR2 SAAADI. The CDR3 extends over 15 amino acids. The CDR3 nucleotides are TGCGCCAGCCGAACCTCGGGGGGTCGAGGCACTGAAGCTTTCTTT. Translation gives CASRTSGGRGTEAFF.

This chain uses TRBV10-3 with TRBJ1-5; 7 nucleotides agree with TRBD1. J lost 3 bases, V lost 4 bases, and 6 bases had no gene match. The germline V gene encodes CDR1 ENHRY and CDR2 SYGVKD. The CDR3 is made up of 15 amino acids. This CDR3 reads CAISAMGQNNQPQHF. Written as DNA, the CDR3 is TGTGCCATCAGTGCAATGGGACAGAACAATCAGCCCCAGCATTTT.

The rearrangement uses TRBV6-5 and TRBJ1-5; D is perhaps TRBD1 (5 bases). This CDR3 spans 14 amino acids. Germline V gene lookup returns CDR1 MNHEY and CDR2 SVGAGI. Trimming left V 2 bases short and J 4 bases short, with 9 bases between. The CDR3 DNA reads TGTGCCAGCAGTTACGGGGGGGAGAATCAGCCCCAGCATTTT. The encoded protein is CASSYGGENQPQHF.

The rearrangement uses TRBV5-1 and TRBJ2-3, with TRBD2 matching over 10 bases. CDR1 is SGHRS, CDR2 YFSETQ, per germline. After removal of 2 bases from V and 2 bases from J, the junction contained 5 bases not matched to a gene. This CDR3 spans 16 amino acids. This CDR3 is CASSFVLAGYTDTQYF. The CDR3 bases are TGCGCCAGCAGCTTCGTACTAGCGGGATACACAGATACGCAGTATTTT.

This clone has only a few counts. This chain uses TRBV9 with TRBJ2-7; D is perhaps TRBD2 (7 bases). Per the germline V gene, CDR1 is SGDLS and CDR2 is YYNGEE. This CDR3 is 16 amino acids long. V shed 0 bases and J shed 2 bases, with 15 bases lying between them. CDR3 DNA: TGTGCCAGCAGCGTAGTAGGGGGGGCCCTTCCCTACGAGCAGTACTTC. This sequence encodes CASSVVGGALPYEQYF. The variable domain in full, completed from reference TRBV9 and TRBJ2-7, reads DSGVTQTPKHLITATGQRVTLRCSPRSGDLSVYWYQQSLDQGLQFLIQYYNGEERAKGNILERFSAQQFPDLHSELNLSSLELGDSALYFCASSVVGGALPYEQYFGPGTRLTVT.

This clone appeared a single time. The DNA for the CDR3 is TGTGCCAGCAGCCCCGGGACAAAAAATTCACCCCTCCACTTT. As protein: CASSPGTKNSPLHF. This chain uses TRBV6-1 with TRBJ1-6; a possible D gene is TRBD1 (6 bases). The CDR3 length is 14 residues. Germline lookup yields CDR1 MNHNS and CDR2 SASEGT. V was trimmed by 6 bases and J by 7 bases, leaving 13 bases between them.

The genes are TRBV7-2 and TRBJ1-5; D might be TRBD1 (6 bases). The CDR3 extends over 14 amino acids. Germline loops: CDR1 SGHTA, CDR2 FQGNSA. Trimming took 4 bases from V and 3 from J, leaving 10 bases between them. CDR3 loop: CASSSGTPNQPQHF. The CDR3 coding sequence is TGTGCCAGCAGCTCCGGGACACCCAATCAGCCCCAGCATTTT.

V usage is TRBV28 and J usage is TRBJ2-5; D perhaps matches TRBD2 (6 bases). CDR1 MDHEN and CDR2 SYDVKM come from the germline V gene. The CDR3 consists of 15 residues. Trimming removed 3 bases at V and 5 bases at J, with 16 bases between. CDR3 sequence: CASSFSGGKVETQYF. DNA for the CDR3: TGTGCCAGCAGTTTCAGCGGCGGGAAGGTGGAGACCCAGTACTTC.

The chain recombines TRBV5-5 with TRBJ1-2, with 7 positions matching TRBD1. The CDR3 length is 17 residues. V lost 0 bases and J lost 0; bases outside the gene matches: 8. CDR1 and CDR2 from the germline V gene are SGHKS and YYEKEE (reference sequence). The CDR3 sequence: CASSLAWETGTNYGYTF. In DNA form, the CDR3 reads TGTGCCAGCAGCTTGGCCTGGGAGACAGGGACTAACTATGGCTACACCTTC.

This sequence joins TRBV7-9 and TRBJ2-7; a possible D gene is TRBD1 (5 bases). Germline V gene sequence: CDR1 SEHNR, CDR2 FQNEAQ (reference sequence). V lost 2 bases to trimming and J lost 2 bases, with 7 bases between them. The CDR3 runs to 13 residues. The CDR3 DNA reads as TGTGCCAGCAGCTTACTAGGGGCCTACGAGCAGTACTTC. Translated, it gives CASSLLGAYEQYF.

This clone has only a few counts. The genes are TRBV25-1 and TRBJ1-4; 7 positions agree with TRBD1. J was trimmed by 4 bases and V by 6 bases; bases with no gene match: 11. The CDR3 has 16 residues. Germline CDR1 and CDR2: MGHDK and SYGVNS. CDR3 nucleotides: TGTGCCAGCAGCCTCGGAGGGGGCCTCGGTAATGAAAAACTGTTTTTT. Encoded protein: CASSLGGGLGNEKLFF. The full variable domain, its missing parts supplied by reference TRBV25-1 and TRBJ1-4, is EADIYQTPRYLVIGTGKKITLECSQTMGHDKMYWYQQDPGMELHLIHYSYGVNSTEKGDLSSESTVSRIRTEHFPLTLESARPSHTSQYLCASSLGGGLGNEKLFFGSGTQLSVL.

The chain joins TRBV6-4 to TRBJ2-3; possibly TRBD2 for D (5 bases). The CDR3 has 13 residues. Germline CDR1 and CDR2: MRHNA and SNTAGT. V gave up 5 bases and J gave up 10 bases, with 16 bases separating them. CDR3 amino acids: CASSPVEGGAQYF. CDR3 nucleotides: TGTGCCAGCAGTCCCGTTGAGGGTGGGGCGCAGTATTTT.

V is TRBV6-1 and J is TRBJ1-5, with D unresolved. Trimming left V 3 bases short and J 0 bases short, with 9 bases between. The CDR3 is 15 amino acids. Per germline, CDR1 MNHNS and CDR2 SASEGT. The CDR3 sequence is CASSDYPASNQPQHF. As DNA, the CDR3 is TGTGCCAGCAGTGACTACCCCGCTAGCAATCAGCCCCAGCATTTT.

J is TRBJ1-2 and V is TRBV6-6, with 7 bases matching TRBD1. CDR3 length equals 15 residues. Trimming removed 3 bases from V and 1 base from J; junction bases left unmatched: 5. CDR1 is MNHNY and CDR2 is SVGAGI in the germline V gene (reference sequence). The CDR3 nucleotides are TGTGCCAGCAGTTATGGGACAGAGATTAACTATGGCTACACCTTC. It specifies CASSYGTEINYGYTF.

This clone was counted a single time. The CDR3 protein is CAWSGSGLGLEAFF. CDR3 sequence (DNA): TGTGCCTGGAGTGGATCAGGGCTGGGCCTTGAAGCTTTCTTT. The J gene is TRBJ1-1, the V gene TRBV30; D might be TRBD1 (5 bases). The CDR3 loop spans 14 amino acids. Germline V lookup: CDR1 GTSNPN, CDR2 SVGIG (reference sequence). Trimming removed 1 base at V and 7 bases at J, with 16 bases between.